In its sample, the clone carrying this TCR beta chain was seen a few times. V shed 4 bases and J 3 bases; nucleotides not matched to a gene: 6. CDR1 is SGHRS and CDR2 is YFSETQ in the germline V gene. This CDR3 is built from 14 residues. This record comes from a study of Ad26.COV2.S vaccination and SARS-CoV-2 variants. Overall study context: Of the COV1001 trial arms, the Ad26.COV2.S arm included the donor.

The treatment here: around 19 received Ad26.COV2.S at low or high dose, single or two shots; about 5 received placebo; per-sample allocation not given. Samples came from day 63 after the first vaccine or placebo injection. Aged 18-55 years, donor was enrolled in Boston in about 2020. Libraries were prepared by immunoSEQ multiplex PCR; TCRdb keeps only in-frame clonotypes and omits some of them. The data contain a few hundred thousand clones, roughly 85% of them singletons. The chain links TRBV5-1 to TRBJ2-5; 7 bases are a match to TRBD1. Material: peripheral blood, obtained in a trial of Ad26.COV2.S vaccine versus placebo. This receptor was obtained from a person aged 18-60 years who received the Ad26.COV2.S COVID-19 vaccine or a placebo. The CDR3 bases are TGCGCCAGCAGCCCAGACAGGGATAAAGAGACCCAGTACTTC. This encodes CASSPDRDKETQYF. Full variable domain (missing parts from reference TRBV5-1 and TRBJ2-5): KAGVTQTPRYLIKTRGQQVTLSCSPISGHRSVSWYQQTPGQGLQFLFEYFSETQRNKGNFPGRFSGRQFSNSRSEMNVSTLELGDSALYLCASSPDRDKETQYFGPGTRLLVL.